The following is a T cell receptor beta chain sequence with its context. Its antigen remains unidentified. The data derive from a study of Ad26.COV2.S vaccination and SARS-CoV-2 variants. Looking at the study overall: Once, or twice with 56 days between doses, Ad26.COV2.S was given intramuscularly.

Study observations and caveats: Spike-specific TCR breadth ran higher among vaccine recipients than placebo recipients. Comparable non-spike TCR breadth was observed in vaccine and placebo recipients.

The method was immunoSEQ multiplex PCR; TCRdb's version includes in-frame clones alone and lacks a portion of them. The table shows approximately 350,000 clones, with roughly 85% occurring only once. Treatment: about 20 received Ad26.COV2.S at low or high dose, single or two shots; five or six received placebo; per-sample allocation not given. On day 63 after the first injection, vaccine and placebo recipients gave samples. Germline CDR1 is SGHDT and CDR2 is YYEEEE. The CDR3 length is 15 residues. Trimming left V 1 base short and J 7 bases short, with 12 bases between. The receptor was isolated from a person aged 18-60 years who received the Ad26.COV2.S COVID-19 vaccine or a placebo. The sample was peripheral blood, taken in a trial of Ad26.COV2.S vaccine versus placebo. The V call is TRBV5-6, the J call TRBJ1-6, with D unresolved. CDR3 protein: CASSLRGGRNSPLHF. The DNA of the CDR3 is TGTGCCAGCAGCTTGCGAGGTGGGAGGAATTCACCCCTCCACTTT.